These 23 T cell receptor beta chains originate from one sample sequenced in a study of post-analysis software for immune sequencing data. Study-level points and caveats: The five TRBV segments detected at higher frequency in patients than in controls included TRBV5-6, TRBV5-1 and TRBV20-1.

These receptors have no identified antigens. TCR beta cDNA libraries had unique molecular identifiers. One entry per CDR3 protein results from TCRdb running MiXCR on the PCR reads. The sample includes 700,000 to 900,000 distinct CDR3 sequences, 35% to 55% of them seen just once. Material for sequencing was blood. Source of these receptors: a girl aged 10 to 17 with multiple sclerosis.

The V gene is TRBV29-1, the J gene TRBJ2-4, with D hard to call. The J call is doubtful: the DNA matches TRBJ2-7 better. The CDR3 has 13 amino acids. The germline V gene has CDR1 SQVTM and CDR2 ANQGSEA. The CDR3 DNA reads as TGCAGCGTTGTACGACCGCCGGTGAACGAGCAGTACTTC. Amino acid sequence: CSVVRPPVNEQYF.

DNA of the CDR3: TGTGCCAGCAGCCATGGGACGGCCTACGAGCAGTACTTC. Translation gives CASSHGTAYEQYF. The chain couples TRBV14 to TRBJ2-7; D tentatively reads TRBD1 or TRBD2 (5 bases each). The V gene lost 3 bases and the J gene lost 2 bases, with 8 bases spanning the gap. Germline CDR1 SGHDN, CDR2 FVKESK. The CDR3 runs 13 residues.

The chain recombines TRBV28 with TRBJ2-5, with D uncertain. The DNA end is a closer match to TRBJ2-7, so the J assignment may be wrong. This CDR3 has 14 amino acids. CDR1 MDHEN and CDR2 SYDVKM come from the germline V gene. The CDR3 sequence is CASSPLGFHYEQYF. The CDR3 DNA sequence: TGTGCCAGCAGTCCCCTCGGGTTCCACTACGAGCAGTACTTC.

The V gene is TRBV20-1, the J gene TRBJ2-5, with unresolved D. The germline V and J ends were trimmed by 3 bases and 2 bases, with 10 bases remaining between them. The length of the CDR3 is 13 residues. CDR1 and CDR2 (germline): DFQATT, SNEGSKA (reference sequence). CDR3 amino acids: CSASRAVQETQYF. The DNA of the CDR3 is TGCAGTGCTAGCCGGGCCGTTCAAGAGACCCAGTACTTC.

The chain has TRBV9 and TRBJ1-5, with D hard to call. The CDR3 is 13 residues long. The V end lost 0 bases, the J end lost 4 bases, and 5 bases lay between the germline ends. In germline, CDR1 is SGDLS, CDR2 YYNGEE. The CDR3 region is CASSVGDNQPQHF. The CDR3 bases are TGTGCCAGCAGCGTAGGGGATAATCAGCCCCAGCATTTT.

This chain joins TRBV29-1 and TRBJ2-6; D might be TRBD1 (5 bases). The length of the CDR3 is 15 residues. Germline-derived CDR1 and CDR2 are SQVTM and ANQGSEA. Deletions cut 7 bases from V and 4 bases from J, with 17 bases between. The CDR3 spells CSALVQGSGANVLTF. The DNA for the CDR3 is TGCAGCGCCCTCGTCCAGGGTAGCGGGGCCAACGTCCTGACTTTC.

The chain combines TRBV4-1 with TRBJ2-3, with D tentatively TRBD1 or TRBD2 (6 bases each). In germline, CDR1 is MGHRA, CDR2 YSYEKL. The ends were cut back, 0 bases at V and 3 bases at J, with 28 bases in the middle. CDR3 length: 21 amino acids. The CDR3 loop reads CASSQDPLGGLPGKGTDTQYF. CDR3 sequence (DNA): TGCGCCAGCAGCCAAGATCCCTTGGGGGGCCTCCCGGGGAAGGGTACAGATACGCAGTATTTT.

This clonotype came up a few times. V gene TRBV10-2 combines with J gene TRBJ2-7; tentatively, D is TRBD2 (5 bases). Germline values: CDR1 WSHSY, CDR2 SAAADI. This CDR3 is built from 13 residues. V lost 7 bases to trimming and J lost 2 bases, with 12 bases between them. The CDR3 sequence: CASTWEWAYEQYF. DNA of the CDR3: TGCGCCAGCACGTGGGAGTGGGCCTACGAGCAGTACTTC.

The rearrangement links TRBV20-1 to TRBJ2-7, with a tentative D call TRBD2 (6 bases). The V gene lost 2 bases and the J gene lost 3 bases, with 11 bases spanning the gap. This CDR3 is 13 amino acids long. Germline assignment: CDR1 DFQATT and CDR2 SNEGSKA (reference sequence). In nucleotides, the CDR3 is TGCAGTGCTAGAATAGCGGATTACTACGAGCAGTACTTC. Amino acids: CSARIADYYEQYF.

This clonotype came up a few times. The CDR3 coding sequence is TGCGCCAGCAGTGTTCGGGGTTTCCACGAGCAGTACTTC. Amino acids: CASSVRGFHEQYF. This sequence joins TRBV10-1 and TRBJ2-7, with D perhaps TRBD2 (5 bases). The CDR3 sequence is 13 residues long. Germline V gene sequence: CDR1 WNHNN, CDR2 SYGVQD (reference sequence). V lost 4 bases and J lost 5, with 12 bases in between.

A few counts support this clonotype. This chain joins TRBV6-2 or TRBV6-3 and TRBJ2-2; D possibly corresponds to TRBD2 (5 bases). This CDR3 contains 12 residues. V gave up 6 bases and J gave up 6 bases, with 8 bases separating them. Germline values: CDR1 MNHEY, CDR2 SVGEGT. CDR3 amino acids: CASSGMAGELFF. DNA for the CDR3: TGTGCCAGCAGCGGGATGGCCGGGGAGCTGTTTTTT.

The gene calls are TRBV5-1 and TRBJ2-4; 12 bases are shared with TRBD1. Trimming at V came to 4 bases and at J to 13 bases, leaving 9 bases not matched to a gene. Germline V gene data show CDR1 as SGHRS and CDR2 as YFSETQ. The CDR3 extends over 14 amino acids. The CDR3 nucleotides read TGCGCCAGCAGCACCGGGACAGGGGGCGAAGGGCAGTACTTC. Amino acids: CASSTGTGGEGQYF.

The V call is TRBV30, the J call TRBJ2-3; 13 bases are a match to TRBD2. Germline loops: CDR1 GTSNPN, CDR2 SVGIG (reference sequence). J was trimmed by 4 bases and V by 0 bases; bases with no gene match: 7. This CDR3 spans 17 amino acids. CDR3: CAWSVLRTSGSADTQYF. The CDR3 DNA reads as TGTGCCTGGAGTGTACTCCGGACTAGCGGGAGTGCAGATACGCAGTATTTT.

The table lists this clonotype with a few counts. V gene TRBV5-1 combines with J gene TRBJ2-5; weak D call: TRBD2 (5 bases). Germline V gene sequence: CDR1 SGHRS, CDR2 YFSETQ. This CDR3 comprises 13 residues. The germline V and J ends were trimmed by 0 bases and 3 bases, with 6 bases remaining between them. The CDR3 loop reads CASSLVGEETQYF. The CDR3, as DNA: TGCGCCAGCAGCTTGGTCGGGGAAGAGACCCAGTACTTC.

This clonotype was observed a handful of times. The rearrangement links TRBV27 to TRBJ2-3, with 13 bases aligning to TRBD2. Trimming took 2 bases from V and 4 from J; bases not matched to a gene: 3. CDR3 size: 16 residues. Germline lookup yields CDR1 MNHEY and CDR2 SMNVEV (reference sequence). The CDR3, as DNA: TGTGCCAGCAGTTTAAGGACTAGCGGGAGCGCAGATACGCAGTATTTT. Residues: CASSLRTSGSADTQYF.

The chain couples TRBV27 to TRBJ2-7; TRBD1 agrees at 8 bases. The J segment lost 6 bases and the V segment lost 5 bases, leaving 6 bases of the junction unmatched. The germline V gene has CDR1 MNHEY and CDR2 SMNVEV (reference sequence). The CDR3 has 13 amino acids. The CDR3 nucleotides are TGTGCCAGCAGTCCCCTGACAGGGGCCGAGCAGTACTTC. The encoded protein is CASSPLTGAEQYF.

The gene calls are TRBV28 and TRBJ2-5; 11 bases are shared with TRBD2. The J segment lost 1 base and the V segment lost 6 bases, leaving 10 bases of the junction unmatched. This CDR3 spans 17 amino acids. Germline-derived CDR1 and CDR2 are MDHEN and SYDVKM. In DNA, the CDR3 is TGTGCCAGCAGCGGAGCTGGACTAGCGGGTGCCCAAGAGACCCAGTACTTC. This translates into CASSGAGLAGAQETQYF.

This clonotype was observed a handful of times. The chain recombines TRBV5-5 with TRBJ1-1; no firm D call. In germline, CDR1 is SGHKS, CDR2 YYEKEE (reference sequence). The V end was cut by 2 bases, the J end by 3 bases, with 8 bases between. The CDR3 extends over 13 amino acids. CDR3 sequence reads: CASSFQTHTEAFF. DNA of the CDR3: TGTGCCAGCAGCTTTCAGACCCACACTGAAGCTTTCTTT.

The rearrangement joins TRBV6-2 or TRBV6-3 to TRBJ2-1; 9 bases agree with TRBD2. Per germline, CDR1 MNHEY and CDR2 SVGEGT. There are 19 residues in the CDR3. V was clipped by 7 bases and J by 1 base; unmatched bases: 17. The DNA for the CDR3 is TGTGCCAGCAAAAGAGGCGGGCTAGCGGGAATGTCGTCCTACAATGAGCAGTTCTTC. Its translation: CASKRGGLAGMSSYNEQFF.

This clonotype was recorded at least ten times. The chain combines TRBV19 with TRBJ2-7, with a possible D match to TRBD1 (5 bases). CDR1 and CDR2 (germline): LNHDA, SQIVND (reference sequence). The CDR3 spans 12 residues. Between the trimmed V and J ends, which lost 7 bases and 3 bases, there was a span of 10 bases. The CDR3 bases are TGTGCCAGTACCGAAGACAGCTACGAGCAGTACTTC. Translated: CASTEDSYEQYF.

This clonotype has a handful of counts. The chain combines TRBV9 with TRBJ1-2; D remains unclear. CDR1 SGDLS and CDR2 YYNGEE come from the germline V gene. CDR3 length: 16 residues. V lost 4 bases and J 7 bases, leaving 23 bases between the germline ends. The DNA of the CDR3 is TGTGCCAGCAGCTCCGTCGAGGTCACCGGATGGTCTGGCTACACCTTC. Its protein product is CASSSVEVTGWSGYTF. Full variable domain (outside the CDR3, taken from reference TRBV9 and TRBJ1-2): DSGVTQTPKHLITATGQRVTLRCSPRSGDLSVYWYQQSLDQGLQFLIQYYNGEERAKGNILERFSAQQFPDLHSELNLSSLELGDSALYFCASSSVEVTGWSGYTFGSGTRLTVV.

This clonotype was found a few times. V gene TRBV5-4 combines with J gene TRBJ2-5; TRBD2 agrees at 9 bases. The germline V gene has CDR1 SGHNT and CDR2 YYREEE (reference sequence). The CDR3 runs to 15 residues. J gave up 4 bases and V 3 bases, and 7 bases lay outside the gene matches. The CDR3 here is CASSYSGRMGETQYF. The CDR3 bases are TGTGCCAGCAGCTATAGCGGGAGAATGGGAGAGACCCAGTACTTC.

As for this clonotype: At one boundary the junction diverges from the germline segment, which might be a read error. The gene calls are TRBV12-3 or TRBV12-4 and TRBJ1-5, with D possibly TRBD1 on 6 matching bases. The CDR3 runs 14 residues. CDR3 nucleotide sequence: TGTGCCAGCAGAGGCGGGGGCGGCAATCAACCCCAGCATTTT. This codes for CASRGGGGNQPQHF.